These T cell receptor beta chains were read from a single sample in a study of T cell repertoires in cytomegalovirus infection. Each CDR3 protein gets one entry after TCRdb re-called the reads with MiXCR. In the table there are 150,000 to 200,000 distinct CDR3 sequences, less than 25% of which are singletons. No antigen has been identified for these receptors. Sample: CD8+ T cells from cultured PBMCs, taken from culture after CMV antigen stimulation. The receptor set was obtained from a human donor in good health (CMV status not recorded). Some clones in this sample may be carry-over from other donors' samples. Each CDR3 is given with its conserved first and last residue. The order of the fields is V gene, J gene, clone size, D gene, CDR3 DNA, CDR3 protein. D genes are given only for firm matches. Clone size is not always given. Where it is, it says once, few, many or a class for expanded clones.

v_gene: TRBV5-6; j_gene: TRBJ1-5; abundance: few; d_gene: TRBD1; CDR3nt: TGTGCCAGCAGCTTGGGTCGGACAGGGGTGGATCAGCCCCAGCATTTT; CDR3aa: CASSLGRTGVDQPQHF
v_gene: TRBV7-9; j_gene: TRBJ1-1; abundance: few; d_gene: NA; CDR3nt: TGTGCCAGCAGCTCGGAAGGGACCGGACCGTTCTTT; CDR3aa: CASSSEGTGPFF
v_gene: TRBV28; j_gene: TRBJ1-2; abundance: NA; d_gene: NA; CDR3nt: TGTGCCAGCAGCCCGACAGGAGGGGGAATGGGTCCCCACTCCAACTATGGCTACACCTTC; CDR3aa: CASSPTGGGMGPHSNYGYTF
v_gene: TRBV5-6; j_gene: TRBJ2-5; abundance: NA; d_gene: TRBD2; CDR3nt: TGTGCCAGCAGCTCGGGGGGATACCAAGAGACCCAGTACTTC; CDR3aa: CASSSGGYQETQYF
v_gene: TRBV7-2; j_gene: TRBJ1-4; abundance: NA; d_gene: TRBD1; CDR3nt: TGTGCCTCCGACAGGGGACGAGGTGAAAAACTGTTTTTT; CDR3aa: CASDRGRGEKLFF
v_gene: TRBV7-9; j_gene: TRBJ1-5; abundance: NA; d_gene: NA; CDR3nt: TGTGCCAGCAGCTTAGATTGGGCGGACCAGCCCCAGCATTTT; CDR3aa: CASSLDWADQPQHF
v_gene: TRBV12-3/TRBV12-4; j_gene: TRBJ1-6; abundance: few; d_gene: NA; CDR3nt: TGTGCCAGCAGCTTGAGGGGATTCGGTTCACCCCTCCACTTT; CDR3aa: CASSLRGFGSPLHF
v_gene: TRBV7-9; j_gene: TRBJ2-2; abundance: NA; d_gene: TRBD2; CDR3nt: TGTGCCAGCAGCCCCCCCTTAGCGGGGGGGAACACCGGGGAGCTGTTTTTT; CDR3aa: CASSPPLAGGNTGELFF
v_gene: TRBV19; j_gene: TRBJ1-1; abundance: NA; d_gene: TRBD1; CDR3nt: TGTGCCAGTAGACACAGGGGGCCAAACACTGAAGCTTTCTTT; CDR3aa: CASRHRGPNTEAFF
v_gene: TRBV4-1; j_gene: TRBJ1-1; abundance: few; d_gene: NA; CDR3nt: TGCGCCAGCAGCCAAGCGGCAGATGAAGCTTTCTTT; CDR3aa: CASSQAADEAFF
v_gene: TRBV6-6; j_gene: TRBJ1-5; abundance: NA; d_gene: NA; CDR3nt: TGTGCCAGCAGTTACTCGAATAGCCGGAGATGGGATCAGCCCCAGCATTTT; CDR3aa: CASSYSNSRRWDQPQHF
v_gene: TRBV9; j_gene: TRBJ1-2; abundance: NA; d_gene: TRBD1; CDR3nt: TGTGCCAGCAGCGCGGACAGGGGGAACTATGGCTACACCTTC; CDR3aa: CASSADRGNYGYTF
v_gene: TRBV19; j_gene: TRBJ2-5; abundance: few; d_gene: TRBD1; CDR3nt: TGTGCCAGTAGTCCCCGGACAGGGAGAAAAGAGACCCAGTACTTC; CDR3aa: CASSPRTGRKETQYF
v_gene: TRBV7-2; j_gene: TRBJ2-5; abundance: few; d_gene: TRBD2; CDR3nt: TGTGCCAGCAGCTTAATAGCGGGGGGGTACCAAGAGACCCAGTACTTC; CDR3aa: CASSLIAGGYQETQYF
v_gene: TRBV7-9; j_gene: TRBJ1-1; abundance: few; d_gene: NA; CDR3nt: TGTGCCAGCAGCTCATCAACGGGGACTGAAGCTTTCTTT; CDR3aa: CASSSSTGTEAFF
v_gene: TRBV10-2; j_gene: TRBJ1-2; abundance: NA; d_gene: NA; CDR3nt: TGCGCCAGCAGTACAAATGGACCTGGCTACACCTTC; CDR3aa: CASSTNGPGYTF
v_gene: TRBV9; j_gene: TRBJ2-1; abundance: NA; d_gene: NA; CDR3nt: TGTGCCAGCAGCGTAGGCGGGGACTACAATGAGCAGTTCTTC; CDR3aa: CASSVGGDYNEQFF
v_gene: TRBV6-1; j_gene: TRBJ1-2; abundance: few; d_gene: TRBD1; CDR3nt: TGTGCCAGCAGTGAACTTGGACAGGGGTACTATGGCTACACCTTC; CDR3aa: CASSELGQGYYGYTF
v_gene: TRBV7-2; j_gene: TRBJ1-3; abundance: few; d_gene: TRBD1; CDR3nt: TGTGCCAGCAGCTTAAACAGGGGGACGGGAAACACCATATATTTT; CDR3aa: CASSLNRGTGNTIYF
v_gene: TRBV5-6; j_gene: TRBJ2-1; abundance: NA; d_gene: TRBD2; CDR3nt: TGTGCCAGCAGCTTGGGACTAGCGGGGGCCACCATTGAGCAGTTCTTC; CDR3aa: CASSLGLAGATIEQFF
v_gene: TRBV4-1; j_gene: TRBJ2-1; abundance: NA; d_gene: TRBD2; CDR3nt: TGCGCCAGCAGCCCAGAGGGGACTAGCGGGGGCTATGAGCAGTTCTTC; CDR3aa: CASSPEGTSGGYEQFF
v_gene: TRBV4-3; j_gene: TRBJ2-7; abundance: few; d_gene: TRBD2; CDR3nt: TGCGCCAGCAGCCAAGGGCCCGGGAGCGGGGGTCCCTACGAGCAGTACTTC; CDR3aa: CASSQGPGSGGPYEQYF
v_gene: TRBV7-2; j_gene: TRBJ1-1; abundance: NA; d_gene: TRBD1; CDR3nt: TGTGCCAGCAGCCTGAGTACCGGGACAGGTAGGGGCACTGAAGCTTTCTTT; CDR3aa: CASSLSTGTGRGTEAFF